These 4 T cell receptor beta chains originate from one sample sequenced in a study of T cells in Graves' hyperthyroidism and ophthalmopathy. Regions amplified from RNA transcripts were the TCR beta CDR3 regions. A set of HTBI primers served as the primers for a first-round RT-PCR of the TCR CDR3. From the multiplex PCR reads, TCRdb called clonotypes with MiXCR, one entry per CDR3 protein. This sample has about 640,000 distinct CDR3 sequences, with under 25% found just once. Sequenced sample: blood. The receptors come from a man aged 30-40 years with Graves' ophthalmopathy.

This clonotype was seen repeatedly, ten times or more. The chain uses TRBV7-2 and TRBJ2-5; 8 bases line up with TRBD2. The CDR3 sequence is 16 residues long. CDR1 and CDR2 (germline): SGHTA, FQGNSA. J lost 5 bases, V lost 0 bases, and 8 bases had no gene match. The CDR3 sequence is CASSLAERERRETQYF. CDR3 nucleotides: TGTGCCAGCAGCTTAGCCGAGCGGGAGCGCAGGGAGACCCAGTACTTC. Together with reference TRBV7-2 and TRBJ2-5, the CDR3 gives the full variable domain: GAGVSQSPSNKVTEKGKDVELRCDPISGHTALYWYRQSLGQGLEFLIYFQGNSAPDKSGLPSDRFSAERTGGSVSTLTIQRTQQEDSAVYLCASSLAERERRETQYFGPGTRLLVL.

On this clonotype itself: In this CDR3 the conserved last residue, phenylalanine or tryptophan, is missing, so a read error is likely. The chain couples TRBV9 to TRBJ2-7; 9 bases fit TRBD1. The germline CDR1 and CDR2 sequences are SGDLS and YYNGEE. Trimming took 4 bases from V and 6 from J; bases not matched to a gene: 11. The CDR3 is 15 residues long. The CDR3 here is CASSPRQGGVIEQYL. DNA of the CDR3: TGTGCCAGCAGCCCGAGACAGGGGGGCGTTATCGAGCAGTACCTC.

As DNA, the CDR3 is TGTGCCAGCAGCCTCTCTTACGGCGAGCAGTACTTC. It codes for CASSLSYGEQYF. This sequence joins TRBV9 and TRBJ2-7; no definite D call. The germline V gene encodes CDR1 SGDLS and CDR2 YYNGEE. The length of the CDR3 is 12 residues. V shed 4 bases and J shed 6 bases, with 11 bases lying between them. Together with reference TRBV9 and TRBJ2-7, the CDR3 gives the full variable domain: DSGVTQTPKHLITATGQRVTLRCSPRSGDLSVYWYQQSLDQGLQFLIQYYNGEERAKGNILERFSAQQFPDLHSELNLSSLELGDSALYFCASSLSYGEQYFGPGTRLTVT.

This clonotype was observed many times. The rearrangement joins TRBV20-1 to TRBJ2-7; D is perhaps TRBD2 (5 bases). The CDR3 contains 14 residues. The V gene lost 1 base and the J gene lost 3 bases, with 13 bases spanning the gap. CDR1 and CDR2 (germline): DFQATT, SNEGSKA (reference sequence). Here the CDR3 DNA reads TGCAGTGCTAGAGGGGTCGTGAGGGTCTACGAGCAGTACTTC. This codes for CSARGVVRVYEQYF.